The sequence of this T cell receptor beta chain was determined in a study of blood T cell repertoires in COVID-19. Study information: Acute-phase and convalescent COVID-19 samples originated in the United States, Italy and Spain.

Sequencing used immunoSEQ multiplex PCR; TCRdb keeps in-frame clones, though not all of them. The data contain 200,000 to 250,000 clones, around nine tenths of them singletons. Recruitment covered 20 to 25 US areas and drew participants whose ages spanned roughly 18 to 89 years. Participant reports of clinical history set cohort assignment. Either two negative PCRs, clearance, or symptom resolution qualified Cohort 3 donors as recovered. Sequenced: PBMCs or T cells enriched from blood (not recorded which). The receptor's source is a woman younger than 45 who had recovered from COVID-19.

CDR3 in DNA: TGTGCCAGCAGCTCCAGGCCGGCGGGGGACACTGAAGCTTTCTTT. It translates to CASSSRPAGDTEAFF. This rearrangement joins TRBV7-9 to TRBJ1-1, with D possibly matching TRBD1 (5 bases). V gave up 4 bases and J gave up 3 bases, with 15 bases separating them. This CDR3 contains 15 residues. Germline V gives CDR1 SEHNR, CDR2 FQNEAQ (reference sequence).